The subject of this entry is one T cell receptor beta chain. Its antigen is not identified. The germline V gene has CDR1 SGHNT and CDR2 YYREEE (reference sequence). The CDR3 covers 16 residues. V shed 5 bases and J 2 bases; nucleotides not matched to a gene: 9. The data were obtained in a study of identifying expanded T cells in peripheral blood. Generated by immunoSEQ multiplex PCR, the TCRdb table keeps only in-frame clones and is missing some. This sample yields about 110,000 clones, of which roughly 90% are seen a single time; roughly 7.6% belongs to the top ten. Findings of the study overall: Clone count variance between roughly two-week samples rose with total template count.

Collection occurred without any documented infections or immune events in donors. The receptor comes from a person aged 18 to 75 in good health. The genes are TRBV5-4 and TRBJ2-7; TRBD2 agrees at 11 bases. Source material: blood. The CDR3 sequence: CASSPGLAGQTYEQYF. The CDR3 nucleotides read TGTGCCAGCAGTCCAGGACTAGCGGGCCAGACCTACGAGCAGTACTTC.